The next 7 T cell receptor beta chains were all read from a single sample in a study of CD8 T cells in ankylosing spondylitis. TCRdb reprocessed the 5' RACE reads with MiXCR, giving one entry per CDR3 protein. The profile shows tens of thousands of distinct CDR3 sequences, 6.5% to 9% of them singletons. Sequences were obtained from blood, either unsorted or a sorted T cell fraction (not recorded which). The source of these receptors is a male donor with ankylosing spondylitis or in good health (not recorded which).

This clonotype was recorded at least ten times. J is TRBJ1-1 and V is TRBV7-9, with a tentative D call TRBD1 (5 bases). V gave up 5 bases and J gave up 2 bases, with 12 bases separating them. There are 14 residues in the CDR3. Germline CDR1 SEHNR, CDR2 FQNEAQ (reference sequence). The CDR3 loop reads CASSPPGGNTEAFF. The CDR3 DNA is TGTGCCAGCAGCCCCCCGGGGGGAAACACTGAAGCTTTCTTT. Drawing the rest from reference TRBV7-9 and TRBJ1-1, the complete variable domain is DTGVSQNPRHKITKRGQNVTFRCDPISEHNRLYWYRQTLGQGPEFLTYFQNEAQLEKSRLLSDRFSAERPKGSFSTLEIQRTEQGDSAMYLCASSPPGGNTEAFFGQGTRLTVV.

The table lists this clonotype with many counts. The rearrangement joins TRBV18 to TRBJ2-5; 8 bases line up with TRBD2. The CDR3 totals 13 residues. The trim removed 6 bases at V and 3 bases at J, leaving 3 bases unmatched. Germline-derived CDR1 and CDR2 are KGHSH and LQKENI. DNA for the CDR3: TGTGCCAGCTCTAGGCGGGAGGAAGAGACCCAGTACTTC. Encoded protein: CASSRREEETQYF.

In this sample, this clonotype turned up a few times. This chain links TRBV7-2 with TRBJ2-2; D assignment may be TRBD1 or TRBD2 (5 bases each). Per germline, CDR1 SGHTA and CDR2 FQGNSA. The V end was cut by 6 bases, the J end by 6 bases, with 17 bases between. This CDR3 is built from 15 residues. The CDR3 nucleotides read TGTGCCAGCAGATTACCGGGACCAGCCTCCGGGGAGCTGTTTTTT. Its protein is CASRLPGPASGELFF.

This clonotype showed up many times. The rearrangement joins TRBV29-1 to TRBJ2-4; 7 bases match TRBD2. Losses at the gene ends were 7 bases for V and 1 base for J; bases not matched to a gene: 7. CDR3 length: 14 amino acids. CDR1 and CDR2 from the germline V gene are SQVTM and ANQGSEA. CDR3 protein: CSGRREGAKNIQYF. The CDR3 DNA is TGCAGCGGCCGGAGGGAGGGGGCCAAAAACATTCAGTACTTC.

Ten or more counts support this clonotype. The rearrangement links TRBV5-5 to TRBJ2-5; D may be TRBD2 (6 bases). Germline V CDR1 and CDR2: SGHKS, YYEKEE (reference sequence). The V gene lost 5 bases and the J gene lost 2 bases, with 16 bases spanning the gap. This CDR3 comprises 15 residues. The CDR3 is CASRWRRASQETQYF. The DNA for the CDR3 is TGTGCCAGCAGATGGAGGAGGGCCTCACAAGAGACCCAGTACTTC.

The rearrangement joins TRBV20-1 to TRBJ2-1; TRBD2 matches 9 bases. The CDR3 spans 14 residues. V shed 6 bases and J 6 bases; nucleotides not matched to a gene: 9. Germline V lookup: CDR1 DFQATT, CDR2 SNEGSKA (reference sequence). CDR3 protein: CSARRASGINEQFF. CDR3 in DNA: TGCAGTGCCAGAAGAGCTAGCGGGATCAATGAGCAGTTCTTC.

This clonotype appeared many times. The chain is built from TRBV19 and TRBJ2-1; 7 nucleotides align to TRBD2. V was clipped by 3 bases and J by 6 bases; unmatched bases: 8. CDR3 length: 15 residues. CDR1 is LNHDA and CDR2 is SQIVND in the germline V gene (reference sequence). CDR3 sequence: CASSITAGVGNEQFF. The DNA for the CDR3 is TGTGCCAGTAGTATTACCGCGGGAGTTGGCAATGAGCAGTTCTTC.